This T cell receptor beta chain was documented in a study of blood T cells in healthy people across ages. Extracted total RNA amounted to at least 5.5 micrograms for each sample. A few counts support this clonotype. The use of a sample-barcoded 5' primer and a J-beta primer mix characterized a second PCR of roughly 7 to 12 cycles. TCRdb passed the 5' RACE reads through MiXCR, listing each CDR3 protein once. Here the sample spans approximately 800,000 distinct CDR3 sequences, 58% being singletons. The CDR3 runs 15 residues. Between the trimmed V and J ends, which lost 1 base and 6 bases, there was a span of 13 bases. Germline V CDR1 and CDR2: LGHNA, YNFKEQ.

J is TRBJ2-1 and V is TRBV4-2, with D possibly matching TRBD2 (6 bases). This TCR was sampled from a man aged 30 to 39 in good health. The sequencing sample was made of blood. DNA of the CDR3: TGTGCCAGCAGCCAAGGGGGAGAGGGACTCAATGAGCAGTTCTTC. It is translated as CASSQGGEGLNEQFF.